The present T cell receptor beta chain was sequenced within a study of human T cells and chemical hapten exposure. Across the whole study: DPC at 2% was the sensitizing agent, placed on 2 cm by 2 cm of upper inner arm skin.

How the authors handled the data: A per-sample median of about 95,000 TCRs was observed, with counts ranging from roughly 23,224 to 700,000. TCRdb passed the RACE reads through MiXCR, listing each CDR3 protein once. In this record, the V and J calls reflect TCRdb's handling and not the investigators' own analysis. The sample lists 120,000 or so distinct CDR3 sequences; around an eighth were seen once. Concerning this clonotype itself: Antigen specificity is unknown.

Study-level findings and limits: It was expanded TCRs that formed significantly more large CDR3 similarity clusters than controls did.

Time point of the sample: pre-sensitization, week 0. Treatment in this sample: therapeutic diphenylcyclopropenone sensitization with weekly scalp DPC. This specimen was whole blood, taken in connection with sensitization to the hapten diphenylcyclopropenone (DPC). The TCR was taken from a woman younger than 30 with alopecia areata. Some clones in this sample may be carry-over from other donors' samples.

CDR3 nucleotides: TGTGCCAGCAGCTTAACCGGGGGACTCAACTACAATGAGCAGTTCTTC. Amino acids: CASSLTGGLNYNEQFF. The chain joins TRBV7-3 to TRBJ2-1; D may be TRBD2 (6 bases). Germline V gene lookup returns CDR1 SGHTA and CDR2 FQGTGA. CDR3 length equals 16 residues. Deletions cut 0 bases from V and 3 bases from J, with 12 bases between. Filled out from reference TRBV7-3 and TRBJ2-1, the complete variable domain reads GAGVSQTPSNKVTEKGKYVELRCDPISGHTALYWYRQSLGQGPEFLIYFQGTGAADDSGLPNDRFFAVRPEGSVSTLKIQRTERGDSAVYLCASSLTGGLNYNEQFFGPGTRLTVL.